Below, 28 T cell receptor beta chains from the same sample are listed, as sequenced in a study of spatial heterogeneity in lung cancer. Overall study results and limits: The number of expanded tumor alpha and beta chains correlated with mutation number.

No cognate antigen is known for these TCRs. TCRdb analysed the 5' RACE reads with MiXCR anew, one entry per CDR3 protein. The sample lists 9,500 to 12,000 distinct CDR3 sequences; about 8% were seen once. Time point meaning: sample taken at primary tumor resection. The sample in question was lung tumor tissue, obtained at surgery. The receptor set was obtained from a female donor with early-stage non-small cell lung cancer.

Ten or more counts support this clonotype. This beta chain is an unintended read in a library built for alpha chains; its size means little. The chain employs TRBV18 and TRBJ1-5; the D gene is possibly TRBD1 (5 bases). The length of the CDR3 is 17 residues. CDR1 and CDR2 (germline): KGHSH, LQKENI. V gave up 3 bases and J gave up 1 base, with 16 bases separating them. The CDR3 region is CASSPNTGLVSNQPQHF. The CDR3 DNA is TGTGCCAGCTCACCTAATACGGGACTCGTGAGCAATCAGCCCCAGCATTTT.

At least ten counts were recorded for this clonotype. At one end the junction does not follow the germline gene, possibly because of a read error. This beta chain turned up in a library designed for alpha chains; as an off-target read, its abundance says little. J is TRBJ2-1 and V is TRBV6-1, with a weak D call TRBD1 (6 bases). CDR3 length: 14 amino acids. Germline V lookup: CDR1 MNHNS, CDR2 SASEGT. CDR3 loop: CASREGQPYNEQFF. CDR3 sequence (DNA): TGTGCCAGCAGAGAAGGACAGCCTTACAATGAGCAGTTCTTC.

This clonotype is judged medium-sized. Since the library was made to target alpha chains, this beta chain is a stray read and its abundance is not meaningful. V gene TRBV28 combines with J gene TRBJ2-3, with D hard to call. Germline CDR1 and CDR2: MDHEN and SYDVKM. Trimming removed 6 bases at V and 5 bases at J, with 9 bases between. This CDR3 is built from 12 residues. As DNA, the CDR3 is TGTGCCAGCAGCAAAATAGAAGATACGCAGTATTTT. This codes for CASSKIEDTQYF.

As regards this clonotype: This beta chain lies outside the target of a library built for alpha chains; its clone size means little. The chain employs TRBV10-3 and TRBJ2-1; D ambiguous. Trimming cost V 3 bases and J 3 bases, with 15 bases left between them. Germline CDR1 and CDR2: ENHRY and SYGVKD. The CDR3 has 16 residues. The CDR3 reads CAISDSGAPVYNEQFF. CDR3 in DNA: TGTGCCATCAGTGATTCGGGTGCCCCCGTCTACAATGAGCAGTTCTTC.

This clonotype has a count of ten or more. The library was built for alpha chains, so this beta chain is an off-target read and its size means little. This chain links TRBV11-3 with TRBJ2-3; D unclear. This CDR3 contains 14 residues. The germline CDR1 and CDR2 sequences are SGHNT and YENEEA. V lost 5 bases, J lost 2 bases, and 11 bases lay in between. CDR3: CASSAAPYTDTQYF. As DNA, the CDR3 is TGTGCCAGCAGCGCGGCCCCTTACACAGATACGCAGTATTTT.

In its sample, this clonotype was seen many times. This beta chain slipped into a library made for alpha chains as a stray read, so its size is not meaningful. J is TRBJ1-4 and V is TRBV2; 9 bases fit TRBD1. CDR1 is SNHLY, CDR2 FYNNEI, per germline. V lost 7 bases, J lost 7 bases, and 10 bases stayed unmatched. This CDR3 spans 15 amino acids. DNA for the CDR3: TGTGCCAGCACCGGACAGGGGACTATCGGTGAAAAACTGTTTTTT. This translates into CASTGQGTIGEKLFF.

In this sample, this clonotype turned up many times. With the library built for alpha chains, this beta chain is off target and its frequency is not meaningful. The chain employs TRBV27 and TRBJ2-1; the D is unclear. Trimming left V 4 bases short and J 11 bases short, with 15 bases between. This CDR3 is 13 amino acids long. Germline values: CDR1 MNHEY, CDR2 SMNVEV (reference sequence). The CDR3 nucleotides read TGTGCCAGCAGTTGGGCCGCCGAAGGGCAGCAGTTCTTC. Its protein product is CASSWAAEGQQFF.

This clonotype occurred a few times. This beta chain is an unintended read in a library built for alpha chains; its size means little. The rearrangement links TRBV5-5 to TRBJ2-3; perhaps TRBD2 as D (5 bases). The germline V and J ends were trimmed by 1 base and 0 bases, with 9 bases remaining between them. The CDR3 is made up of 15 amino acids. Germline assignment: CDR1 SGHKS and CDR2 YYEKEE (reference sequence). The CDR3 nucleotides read TGTGCCAGCAGCTTGTTGCTAGCTAGCACAGATACGCAGTATTTT. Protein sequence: CASSLLLASTDTQYF. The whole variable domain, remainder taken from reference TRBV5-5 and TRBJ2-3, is DAGVTQSPTHLIKTRGQQVTLRCSPISGHKSVSWYQQVLGQGPQFIFQYYEKEERGRGNFPDRFSARQFPNYSSELNVNALLLGDSALYLCASSLLLASTDTQYFGPGTRLTVL.

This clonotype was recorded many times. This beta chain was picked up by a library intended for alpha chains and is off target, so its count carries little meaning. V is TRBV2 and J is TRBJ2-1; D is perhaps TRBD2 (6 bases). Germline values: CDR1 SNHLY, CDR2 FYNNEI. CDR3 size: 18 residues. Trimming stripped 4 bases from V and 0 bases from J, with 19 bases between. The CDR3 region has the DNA TGTGCCAGCAGTGGGGGAGTCGGGCGGGGAAGCTCCTACAATGAGCAGTTCTTC. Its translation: CASSGGVGRGSSYNEQFF.

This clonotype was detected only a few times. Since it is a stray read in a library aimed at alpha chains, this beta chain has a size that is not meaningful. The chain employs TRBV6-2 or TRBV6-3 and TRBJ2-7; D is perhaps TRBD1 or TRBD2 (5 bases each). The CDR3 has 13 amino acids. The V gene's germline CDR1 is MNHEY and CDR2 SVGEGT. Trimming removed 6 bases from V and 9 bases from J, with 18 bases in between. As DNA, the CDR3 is TGTGCCAGCAGGCCGGTGGGGACCACGTTGCAGTACTTC. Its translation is CASRPVGTTLQYF.

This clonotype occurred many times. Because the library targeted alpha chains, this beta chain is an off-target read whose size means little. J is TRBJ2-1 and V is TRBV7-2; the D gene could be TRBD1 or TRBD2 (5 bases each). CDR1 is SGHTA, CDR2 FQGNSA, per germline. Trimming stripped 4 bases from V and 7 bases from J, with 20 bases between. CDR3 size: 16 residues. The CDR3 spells CASSSWAGARWNEQFF. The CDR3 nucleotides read TGTGCCAGCAGCTCATGGGCCGGGGCCAGGTGGAATGAGCAGTTCTTC.

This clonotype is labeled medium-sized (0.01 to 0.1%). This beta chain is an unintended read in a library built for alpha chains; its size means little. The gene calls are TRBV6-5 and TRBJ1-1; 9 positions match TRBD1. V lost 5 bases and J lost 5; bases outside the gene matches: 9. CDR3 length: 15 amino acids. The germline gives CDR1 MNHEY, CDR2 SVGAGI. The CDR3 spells CASSPQTGGYTEAFF. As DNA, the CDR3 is TGTGCCAGCAGTCCCCAGACAGGGGGTTATACTGAAGCTTTCTTT.

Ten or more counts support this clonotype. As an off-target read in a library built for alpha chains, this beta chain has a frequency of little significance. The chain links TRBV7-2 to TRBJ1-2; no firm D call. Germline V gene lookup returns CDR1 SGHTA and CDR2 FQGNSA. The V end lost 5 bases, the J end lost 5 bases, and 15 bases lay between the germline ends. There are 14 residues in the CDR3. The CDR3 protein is CASSPDVRVYGYTF. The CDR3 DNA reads TGTGCCAGCAGCCCGGATGTACGCGTTTATGGCTACACCTTC.

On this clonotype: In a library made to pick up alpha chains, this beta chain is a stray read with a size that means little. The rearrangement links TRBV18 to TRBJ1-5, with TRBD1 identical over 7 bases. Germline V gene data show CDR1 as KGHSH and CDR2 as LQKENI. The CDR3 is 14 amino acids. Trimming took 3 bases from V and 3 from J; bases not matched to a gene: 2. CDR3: CASSPGQSNQPQHF. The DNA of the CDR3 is TGTGCCAGCTCACCGGGACAGTCCAATCAGCCCCAGCATTTT.

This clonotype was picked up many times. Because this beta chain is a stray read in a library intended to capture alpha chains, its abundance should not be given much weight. The CDR3 protein is CASSQRVVGGARNEQFF. In DNA form, the CDR3 reads TGTGCCAGCAGCCAGAGGGTCGTCGGGGGGGCGAGGAATGAGCAGTTCTTC. The rearrangement links TRBV3-1 to TRBJ2-1, with 8 bases lining up with TRBD2. This CDR3 contains 17 residues. V gave up 3 bases and J gave up 7 bases; unmatched junction bases: 14. From germline, CDR1 is LGHDT and CDR2 YNNKEL (reference sequence).

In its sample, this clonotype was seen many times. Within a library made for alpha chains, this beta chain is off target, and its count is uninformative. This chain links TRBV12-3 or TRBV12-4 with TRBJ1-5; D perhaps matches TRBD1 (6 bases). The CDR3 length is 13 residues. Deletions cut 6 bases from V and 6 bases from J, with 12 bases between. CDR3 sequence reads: CASSRGNGQPQHF. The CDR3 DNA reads TGTGCCAGCAGCAGGGGAAACGGTCAGCCCCAGCATTTT.

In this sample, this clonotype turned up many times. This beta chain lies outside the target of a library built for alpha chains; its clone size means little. CDR3 bases: TGTGCCAGCAGCCCACCCGGGACTATAGGTTCAGTTGAGCAGTACTTC. It translates to CASSPPGTIGSVEQYF. The V gene is TRBV7-9, the J gene TRBJ2-7, with 7 bases aligning to TRBD2. From germline, CDR1 is SEHNR and CDR2 FQNEAQ (reference sequence). V lost 5 bases, J lost 7 bases, and 17 bases stayed unmatched. This CDR3 is 16 amino acids long.

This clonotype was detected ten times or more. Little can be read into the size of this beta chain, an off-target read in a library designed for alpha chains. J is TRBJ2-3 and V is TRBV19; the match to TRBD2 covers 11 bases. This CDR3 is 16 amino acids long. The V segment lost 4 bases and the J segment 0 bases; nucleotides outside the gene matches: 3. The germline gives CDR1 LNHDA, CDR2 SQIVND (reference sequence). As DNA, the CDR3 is TGTGCCAGTAGTACTAGCGGGGGGACTAGCACAGATACGCAGTATTTT. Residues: CASSTSGGTSTDTQYF.

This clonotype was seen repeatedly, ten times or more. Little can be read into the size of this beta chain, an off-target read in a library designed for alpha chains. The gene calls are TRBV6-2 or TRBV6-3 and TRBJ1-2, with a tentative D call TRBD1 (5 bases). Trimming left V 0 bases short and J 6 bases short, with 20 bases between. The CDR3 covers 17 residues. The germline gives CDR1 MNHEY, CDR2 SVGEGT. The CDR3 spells CASSYSTGAAGQDGYTF. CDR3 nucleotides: TGTGCCAGCAGTTACTCGACCGGGGCCGCAGGTCAAGATGGCTACACCTTC.

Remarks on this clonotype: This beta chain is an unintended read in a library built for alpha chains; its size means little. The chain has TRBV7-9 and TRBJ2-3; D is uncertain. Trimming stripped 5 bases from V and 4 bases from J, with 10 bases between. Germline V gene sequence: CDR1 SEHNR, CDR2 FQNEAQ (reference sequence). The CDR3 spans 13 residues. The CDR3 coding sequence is TGTGCCAGCAGCCCCCGATGGGCAGATACGCAGTATTTT. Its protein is CASSPRWADTQYF.

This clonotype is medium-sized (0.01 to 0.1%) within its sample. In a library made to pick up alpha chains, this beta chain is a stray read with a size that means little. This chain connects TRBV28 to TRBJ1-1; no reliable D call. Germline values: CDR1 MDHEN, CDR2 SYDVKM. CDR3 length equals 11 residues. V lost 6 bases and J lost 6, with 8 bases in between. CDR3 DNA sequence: TGTGCCAGCAGGGGTAAACCTGAAGCTTTCTTT. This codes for CASRGKPEAFF. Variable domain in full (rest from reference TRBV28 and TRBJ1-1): DVKVTQSSRYLVKRTGEKVFLECVQDMDHENMFWYRQDPGLGLRLIYFSYDVKMKEKGDIPEGYSVSREKKERFSLILESASTNQTSMYLCASRGKPEAFFGQGTRLTVV.

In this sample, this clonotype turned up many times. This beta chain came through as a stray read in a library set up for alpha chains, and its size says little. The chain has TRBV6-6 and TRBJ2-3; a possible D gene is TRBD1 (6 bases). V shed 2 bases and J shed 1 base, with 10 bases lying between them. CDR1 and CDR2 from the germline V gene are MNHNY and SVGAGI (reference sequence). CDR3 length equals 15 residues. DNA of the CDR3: TGTGCCAGCAGTTACCAGGGGTCCCGCACAGATACGCAGTATTTT. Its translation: CASSYQGSRTDTQYF.

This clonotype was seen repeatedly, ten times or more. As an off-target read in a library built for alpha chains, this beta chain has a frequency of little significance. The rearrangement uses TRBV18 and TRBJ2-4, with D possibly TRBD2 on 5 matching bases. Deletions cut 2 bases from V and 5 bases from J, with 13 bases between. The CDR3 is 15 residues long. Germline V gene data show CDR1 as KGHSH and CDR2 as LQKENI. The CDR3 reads CASSPTRPGENIQYF. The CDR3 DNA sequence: TGTGCCAGCTCACCAACTAGGCCAGGAGAAAACATTCAGTACTTC.

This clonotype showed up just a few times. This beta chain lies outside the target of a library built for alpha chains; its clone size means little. The CDR3 here is CSARETGMNTEAFF. CDR3 DNA sequence: TGCAGTGCTAGGGAGACAGGGATGAACACTGAAGCTTTCTTT. This chain links TRBV20-1 with TRBJ1-1; TRBD1 matches 7 bases. The germline V gene has CDR1 DFQATT and CDR2 SNEGSKA (reference sequence). CDR3 length: 14 amino acids. Germline trimming cut 3 bases from V and 0 bases from J; bases unmatched to any gene: 4.

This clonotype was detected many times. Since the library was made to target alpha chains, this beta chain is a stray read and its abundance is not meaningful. The CDR3, as DNA: TGTGCCAGCAGCTTAGCGCAGGGGGCAGATACGCAGTATTTT. This encodes CASSLAQGADTQYF. This rearrangement joins TRBV7-2 to TRBJ2-3; 7 bases match TRBD1. With V trimmed by 0 bases and J by 4 bases, 1 base remained unmatched. CDR1 and CDR2 from the germline V gene are SGHTA and FQGNSA. The CDR3 length is 14 residues. The whole variable domain, filled in from reference TRBV7-2 and TRBJ2-3, reads GAGVSQSPSNKVTEKGKDVELRCDPISGHTALYWYRQSLGQGLEFLIYFQGNSAPDKSGLPSDRFSAERTGGSVSTLTIQRTQQEDSAVYLCASSLAQGADTQYFGPGTRLTVL.

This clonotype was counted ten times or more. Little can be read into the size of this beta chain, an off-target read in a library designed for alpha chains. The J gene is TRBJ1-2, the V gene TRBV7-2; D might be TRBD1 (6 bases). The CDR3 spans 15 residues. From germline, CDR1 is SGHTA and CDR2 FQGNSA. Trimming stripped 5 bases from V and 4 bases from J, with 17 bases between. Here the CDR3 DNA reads TGTGCCAGCAGCCCACAGTCCGGGACAAGCTATGGCTACACCTTC. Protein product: CASSPQSGTSYGYTF.

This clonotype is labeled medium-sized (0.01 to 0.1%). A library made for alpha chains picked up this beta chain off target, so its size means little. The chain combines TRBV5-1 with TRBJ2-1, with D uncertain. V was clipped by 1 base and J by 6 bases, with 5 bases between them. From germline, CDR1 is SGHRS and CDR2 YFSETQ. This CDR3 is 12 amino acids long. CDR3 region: CASSLPGNEQFF. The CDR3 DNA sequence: TGCGCCAGCAGCTTGCCCGGCAATGAGCAGTTCTTC. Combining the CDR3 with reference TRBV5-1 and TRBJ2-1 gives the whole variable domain KAGVTQTPRYLIKTRGQQVTLSCSPISGHRSVSWYQQTPGQGLQFLFEYFSETQRNKGNFPGRFSGRQFSNSRSEMNVSTLELGDSALYLCASSLPGNEQFFGPGTRLTVL.

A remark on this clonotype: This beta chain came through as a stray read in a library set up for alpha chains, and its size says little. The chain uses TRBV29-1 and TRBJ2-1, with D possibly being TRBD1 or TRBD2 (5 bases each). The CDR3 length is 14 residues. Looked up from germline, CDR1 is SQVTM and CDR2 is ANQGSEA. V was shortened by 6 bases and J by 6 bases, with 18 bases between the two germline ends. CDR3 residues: CSVRGSSSVNEQFF. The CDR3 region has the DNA TGCAGCGTCCGGGGCTCCTCCAGCGTCAATGAGCAGTTCTTC.